A single sample is the source of the 3 T cell receptor beta chains below, sequenced in a study of long-term antiretroviral therapy in people with HIV. Survey-level immunoSEQ v3.0 assays were run. Data came from immunoSEQ multiplex PCR; TCRdb stores just in-frame clones and leaves some out. The repertoire holds fewer than 25,000 clones, with 80% to 85% as singletons. The sequencing here drew on unsorted PBMCs, taken 1.9 years after starting antiretroviral therapy. Every receptor here comes from a woman in her forties or fifties with HIV.

V gene TRBV4-1 combines with J gene TRBJ2-3; no clear D. The CDR3 length is 15 residues. Looked up from germline, CDR1 is MGHRA and CDR2 is YSYEKL. V was clipped by 0 bases and J by 8 bases, with 15 bases between them. The CDR3 nucleotides read TGCGCCAGCAGCCAAGAGGGCCTCCAAGGGCGTACGCAGTATTTT. Amino acids: CASSQEGLQGRTQYF.

This clone was seen more than once but under ten times. The gene calls are TRBV2 and TRBJ2-7, with D maybe TRBD1 (6 bases). There are 13 residues in the CDR3. The V gene lost 5 bases and the J gene lost 0 bases, with 8 bases spanning the gap. Germline CDR1 and CDR2: SNHLY and FYNNEI. The CDR3 sequence: CASSPQGSYEQYF. The CDR3 nucleotides read TGTGCCAGCAGTCCACAGGGCTCCTACGAGCAGTACTTC.

The V gene is TRBV5-6, the J gene TRBJ2-5, with unresolved D. CDR1 and CDR2 (germline): SGHDT, YYEEEE. Trimming took 1 base from V and 5 from J, leaving 9 bases between them. The CDR3 runs to 13 residues. The DNA of the CDR3 is TGTGCCAGCAGCTTGATGCAGTCCGAGACCCAGTACTTC. Encoded protein: CASSLMQSETQYF. Variable domain in full (rest from reference TRBV5-6 and TRBJ2-5): DAGVTQSPTHLIKTRGQQVTLRCSPKSGHDTVSWYQQALGQGPQFIFQYYEEEERQRGNFPDRFSGHQFPNYSSELNVNALLLGDSALYLCASSLMQSETQYFGPGTRLLVL.